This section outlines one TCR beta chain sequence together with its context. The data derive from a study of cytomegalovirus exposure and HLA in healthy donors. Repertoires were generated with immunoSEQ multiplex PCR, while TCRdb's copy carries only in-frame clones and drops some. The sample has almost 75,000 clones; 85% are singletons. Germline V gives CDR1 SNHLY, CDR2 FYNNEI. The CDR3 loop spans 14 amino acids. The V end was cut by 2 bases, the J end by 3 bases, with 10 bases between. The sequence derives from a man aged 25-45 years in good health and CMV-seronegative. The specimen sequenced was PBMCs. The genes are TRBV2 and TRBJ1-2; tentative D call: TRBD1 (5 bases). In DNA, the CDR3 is TGTGCCAGCAGTGAATGGTCCAGGGACTATGGCTACACCTTC. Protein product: CASSEWSRDYGYTF.